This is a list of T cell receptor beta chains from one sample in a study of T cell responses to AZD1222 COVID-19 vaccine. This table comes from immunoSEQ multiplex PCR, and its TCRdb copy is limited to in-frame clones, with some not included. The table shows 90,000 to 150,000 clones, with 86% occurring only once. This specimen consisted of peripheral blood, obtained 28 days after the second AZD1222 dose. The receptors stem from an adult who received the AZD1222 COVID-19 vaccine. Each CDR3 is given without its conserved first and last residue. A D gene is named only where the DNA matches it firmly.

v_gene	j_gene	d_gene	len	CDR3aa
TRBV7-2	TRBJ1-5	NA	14	ASSLARAGGNQPQH
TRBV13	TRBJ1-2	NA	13	ASSLQGGAIYGYT
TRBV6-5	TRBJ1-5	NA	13	ASSYSRRANQPQH
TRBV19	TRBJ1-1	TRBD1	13	ASSILGGRNTEAF
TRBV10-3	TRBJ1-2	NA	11	AISGLGWSGYT
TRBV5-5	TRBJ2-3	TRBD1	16	ASSLEGKAGGFPDTQY
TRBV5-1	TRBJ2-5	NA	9	ASSLEGAQY
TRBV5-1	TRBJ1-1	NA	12	ASSHGTTNTEAF
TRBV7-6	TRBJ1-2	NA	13	ASSPRGEANYGYT
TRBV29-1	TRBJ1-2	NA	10	SVEAGTYGYT
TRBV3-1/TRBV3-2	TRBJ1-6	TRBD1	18	ASSQVHRTGGEADNSPLH
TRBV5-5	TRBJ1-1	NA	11	ASSYRRNTEAF
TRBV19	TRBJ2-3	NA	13	ASSISQVGTDTQY
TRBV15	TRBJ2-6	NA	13	ATSKTGTGANVLT
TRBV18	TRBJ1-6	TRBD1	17	ASSPPPGSWDRGESPLH
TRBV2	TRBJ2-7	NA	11	ASNPKSSYEQY
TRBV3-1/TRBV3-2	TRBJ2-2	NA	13	ASSQYRAYTGELF
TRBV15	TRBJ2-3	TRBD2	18	ATSRDRNRGTSGSTDTQY
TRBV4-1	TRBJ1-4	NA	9	ASSQDRKLF
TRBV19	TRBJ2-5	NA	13	ATKKYDGAQETQY
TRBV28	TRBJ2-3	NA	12	ASNPWGSTDTQY
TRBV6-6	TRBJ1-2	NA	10	ASSLSGYGYT
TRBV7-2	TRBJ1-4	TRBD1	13	ASSLVGTGGGKLF
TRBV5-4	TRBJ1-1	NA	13	ASSRDHLRYTEAF
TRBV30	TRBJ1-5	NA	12	AWSSKGRNQPQH
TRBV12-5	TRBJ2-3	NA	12	ASGPDGATDTQY
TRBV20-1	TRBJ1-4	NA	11	SASTGHNEKLF
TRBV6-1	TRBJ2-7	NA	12	ASSEWGLRDEQY
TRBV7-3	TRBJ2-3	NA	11	ASSSKFPDTQY
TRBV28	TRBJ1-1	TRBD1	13	ASSPTGQRNTEAF
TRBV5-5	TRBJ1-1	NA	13	ASSLKPGSNTEAF
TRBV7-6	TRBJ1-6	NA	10	ASSLVNSPLH
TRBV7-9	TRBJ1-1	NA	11	ASSLARVTEAF
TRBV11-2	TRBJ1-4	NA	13	ASSSRRHHNEKLF
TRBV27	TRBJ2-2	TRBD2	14	ASSFSGGRLRGELF
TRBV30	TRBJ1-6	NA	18	AWTSAVLGGKDVGGSPLH
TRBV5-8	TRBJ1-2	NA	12	ASSLTDSYYGYT
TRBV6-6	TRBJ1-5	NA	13	ASSYLLGEGQPQH
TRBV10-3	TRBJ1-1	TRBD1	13	AISEHGTGSTEAF
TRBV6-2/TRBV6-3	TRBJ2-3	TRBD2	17	ASSYSIPSGAASTDTQY
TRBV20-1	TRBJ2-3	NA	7	SAREKGL
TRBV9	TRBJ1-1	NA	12	ASSEGQHRPKAF
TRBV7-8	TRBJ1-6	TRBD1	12	ASRQDRVNSPLH
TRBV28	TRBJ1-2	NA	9	ASGGVRGYT
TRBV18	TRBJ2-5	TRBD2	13	ASSPPTSGVGTQY
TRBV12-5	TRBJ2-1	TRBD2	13	ASGQQRGIYNEQF
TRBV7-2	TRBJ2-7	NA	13	ASSSRGAAVLEQY
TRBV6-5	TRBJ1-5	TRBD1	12	ASSYDRDNQPQH
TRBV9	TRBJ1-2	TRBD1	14	ASSERDSRFHYGYT
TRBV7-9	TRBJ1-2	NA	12	ASSFGLGNYGYT
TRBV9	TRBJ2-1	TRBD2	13	ASSVASGGANEQF
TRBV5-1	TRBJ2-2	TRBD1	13	ASSPRTGETGELF
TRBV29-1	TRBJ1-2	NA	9	SVRGDYGYT
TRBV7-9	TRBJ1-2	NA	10	AGDTTNYGYT
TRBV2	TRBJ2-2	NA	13	ASSEELLNTGELF
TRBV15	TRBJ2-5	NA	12	ATSRAGAQETQY
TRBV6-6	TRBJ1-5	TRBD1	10	ASRTGSQPQH
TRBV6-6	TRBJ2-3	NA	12	ASTLYLSTDTQY
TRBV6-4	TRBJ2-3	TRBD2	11	ASSAGGTDTQY